This TCR beta chain stems from a study of blood T cell repertoires in COVID-19 (dated by TCRdb to 2020 to 2022). Regarding the research as a whole: Samples covering the acute and convalescent phases of COVID-19 were provided by collaborators in the United States, Italy and Spain. The prospective study material was composed of cDNA or gDNA derived from T cells, B-cell-depleted T cells, or PBMCs. Deeply sampled blood TCRbeta repertoires from subjects exposed to, actively infected with, or recovered from COVID-19 were included in the dataset. A freely available public database, intended as a resource for researchers studying the immune response to SARS-CoV-2, is where the repertoires were released. Samples came from the ongoing ImmuneRACE study (first 160 participants) plus 1,254 subjects from 6 global collaborators. Sample metadata almost always included a de-identified subject ID, COVID-19 status, age in years and sex. Where available, HLA class I and class II types were obtained from metadata supplied by the sample provider rather than from assay-based typing.

Study-wide findings and limitations: Clinical and demographic metadata were provided uncurated, with the amount varying by source and participant.

In regard to this clone: Its antigen is still unknown. Per-base qualities were not stored, and no clone one base away is much larger.

Participants in the prospective study were aged about 18 to 95 years, lived in over 20 United States geographic areas, and enrolled through a virtual design. In the prospective study, cohorts were assigned on the basis of participant-reported clinical history obtained from a screening survey and a study questionnaire. ImmuneRACE Cohort 3 recovered participants were defined by two consecutive negative NP/OP PCR tests, healthcare professional clearance, or symptom resolution. Mobile phlebotomists in the prospective study collected whole blood, serum and a nasopharyngeal or oropharyngeal swab from every participant. Over a roughly 2-month period, participants in the prospective study had the option of providing additional blood draws and questionnaires. Prospective study blood samples were shipped either frozen or at room temperature before DNA extraction. The immunoSEQ Assay, a bias-controlled multiplex PCR, was used to amplify TCRbeta CDR3 regions from genomic DNA. In the original analysis: Nucleated cell counts per sample were estimated from amplification of reference gene primers within the assay. To quantify the absolute abundance of each unique TCRbeta CDR3 rearrangement, sequence reads were collapsed and filtered. For each sample, productive Simpson clonality was calculated as the square root of Simpson's diversity index over productive rearrangements. TCRdb took over this immuneACCESS table, retaining in-frame rearrangements with V and J assigned. Such tables are incomplete; in checked studies, under half of the missing clones stem from an unresolved V gene, and the remainder is unexplained. V and J calls and clone size are as listed in that table; D and trimming were resolved from the DNA. Present in this sample are roughly 330,000 clones, around 90% of which were seen just once. Under 6% of the sample goes to the ten largest clones.

As encoded in the germline V gene, CDR1 is MDHEN while CDR2 is SYDVKM. Here V drops 6 bases and J drops 5 bases, and the junction holds 11 bases not matched to any gene. The CDR3 spans 15 residues, from the cysteine through the phenylalanine. Only the CDR3 part of the read is kept: 45 bases, read in frame from the first base. The TCR sequence derives from a man aged 25 to 45 who had recovered from COVID-19. The rearrangement joined TRBV28 to TRBJ2-7, with TRBD1 identical over 9 junction bases. Sequences were obtained from PBMCs or T cells enriched from blood (not recorded which). The CDR3 amino acid sequence is: CASSNGGQGGHEQYF. The nucleotides read TGTGCCAGCAGCAATGGGGGACAGGGAGGTCACGAGCAGTACTTC.